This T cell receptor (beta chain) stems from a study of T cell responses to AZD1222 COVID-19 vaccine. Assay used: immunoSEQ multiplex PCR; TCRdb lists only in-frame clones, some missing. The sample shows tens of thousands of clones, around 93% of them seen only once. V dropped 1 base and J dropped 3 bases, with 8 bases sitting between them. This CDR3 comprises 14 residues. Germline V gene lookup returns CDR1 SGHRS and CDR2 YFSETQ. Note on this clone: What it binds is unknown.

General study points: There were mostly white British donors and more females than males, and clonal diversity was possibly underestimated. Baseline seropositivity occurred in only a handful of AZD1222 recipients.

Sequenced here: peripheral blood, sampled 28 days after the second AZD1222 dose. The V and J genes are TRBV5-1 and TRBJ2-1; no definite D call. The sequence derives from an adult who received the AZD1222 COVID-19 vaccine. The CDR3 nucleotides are TGCGCCAGCAGCTTGTACAGCCTCTACAATGAGCAGTTCTTC. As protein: CASSLYSLYNEQFF.